The source of this T cell receptor (beta chain) is a study of T cells expressing NK-cell markers. Turning to the study itself: The authors derived TCR beta repertoires from sorted CD3+CD56+NKG2C+, CD3+CD56+NKG2C- and CD3+CD56-NKG2C+ T cells.

TCRdb re-called the 5' RACE reads and shows each CDR3 protein once, DNA omitted. Here the sample table reports around 470,000 distinct CDR3 sequences. The germline gives CDR1 SGHRS, CDR2 YFSETQ. CDR3 size: 14 residues. This sequence originates from a woman in her forties or fifties in good health. The V call is TRBV5-1, the J call TRBJ2-1. The sample was blood T cells: a sorted CD56 or NKG2C T cell subset, CD4+ or CD8+ T cells, or bulk PBMC T cells (not recorded which). Here the CDR3 reads CASSLALTANEQFF.